Below, one T cell receptor beta chain is given with its context. The target of this receptor is not known. Within one base of it there is no much larger clone, and no base qualities were kept. The data were obtained in a study of control samples from healthy donors and cancer patients (TCRdb year 2020). Library preparation employed the immunoSEQ multiplex PCR assay. Drawn from immuneACCESS, this table holds only the in-frame rearrangements with V and J called that TCRdb kept. Clones are partly lost; checked studies trace under half to an unresolved V gene and leave the rest unexplained. The sample table records under 150,000 clones; roughly 91% of these occur just once. The top ten constitute about 1.7% of the sample. The CDR3 has 14 amino acids, counting the end cysteine and phenylalanine. Of all the DNA, just the CDR3 is kept, 42 bases in frame from base 1. For this chain, trimming is 9 bases at the V end and 5 bases at the J end, and the number of junction bases without a gene match is 6. Sequences MNHEY (CDR1) and SMNVEV (CDR2) are obtained from the germline V gene (reference sequence).

The clonotype originates from a man between 45 and 60 years old with head and neck cancer. The specimen was PBMCs. The chain uses TRBV27 and TRBJ2-5, with 13 middle bases fitting TRBD2. The nucleotide sequence is given as TGTGCCAGTACTAGCGGGGGGGCCGGGGAGACCCAGTACTTC. Its amino acids are CASTSGGAGETQYF.